Here is one T cell receptor beta chain with its context. With V trimmed by 6 bases and J by 5 bases, 12 bases remained unmatched. This CDR3 is 16 amino acids long. Looked up from germline, CDR1 is LNHDA and CDR2 is SQIVND (reference sequence). The record originates from a study of a mutant IDH1 vaccine in newly diagnosed glioma. For the study at large: Treated individuals were around 62% male and approximately 40% female, averaging roughly 38 years of age.

Profiling relied on immunoSEQ multiplex PCR, and the TCRdb table lists in-frame clones only, not all of them. Of 45,000 to 70,000 clones detected, 75% to 95% appear once; the ten largest clones hold about 2.5%. Time point described: baseline, week 1 (first vaccination visit). Treatment defined: pre-vaccination baseline after standard-of-care therapy. Donor tumors were new WHO grade 3 or 4 IDH1-mutant, ATRX-lost astrocytomas. The chain couples TRBV19 to TRBJ2-5; 10 nucleotides agree with TRBD2. The TCR originated in a man between 50 and 59 years old with glioma. The sequenced sample was PBMCs, obtained from a glioma patient treated with radiotherapy, temozolomide or both. The CDR3 DNA reads as TGTGCCAGTAGAGGGTGGCCTAGCGGGGGTGATGAGACCCAGTACTTC. It yields the protein CASRGWPSGGDETQYF.